This T cell receptor (beta chain) emerged from a study of vaccination effects on CD4 cells after COVID-19. The J segment lost 4 bases and the V segment lost 4 bases, leaving 5 bases of the junction unmatched. From germline, CDR1 is MNHNY and CDR2 SVGAGI (reference sequence). This CDR3 contains 14 residues. The assay was immunoSEQ multiplex PCR, and TCRdb's table has in-frame clones only and misses some. The table lists roughly 27,000 clones, approximately 80% of them singletons. Notes on this clone: Its matching antigen is unknown.

CD4+ T cells specific for antigen were expanded with viral peptide pools by the ViraFEST assay before sequencing. It was after roughly ten days of culture that CD4+ T cells were isolated. It was between March and December 2020 that the person had a SARS-CoV-2 infection confirmed by PCR. The sequence was collected from a human donor who had a prior SARS-CoV-2 infection. The chain has TRBV6-6 and TRBJ2-7, with 9 bases matching TRBD1. Sample: CD4+ T cells from PBMCs cultured with HCoV-NL63 spike peptides, taken before COVID-19 vaccination. Written as DNA, the CDR3 is TGTGCCAGCAGTTCGGGGGACAGGGTGTACGAGCAGTACTTC. It translates to CASSSGDRVYEQYF.